Described below is a single T cell receptor (beta chain) sequence and its context. The antigen remains unidentified. This table comes from immunoSEQ multiplex PCR, and its TCRdb copy is limited to in-frame clones, with some not included. Among just over 350,000 clones, 80% to 90% were seen once, and the ten largest hold about 3.5%. CDR1 and CDR2 from the germline V gene are SGHRS and YFSETQ. The CDR3 runs to 16 residues. Between the trimmed V and J ends, which lost 2 bases and 3 bases, there was a span of 16 bases. The data stem from a study of Ad26.COV2.S vaccination and SARS-CoV-2 variants. Looking at the study overall: Ad26.COV2.S was injected intramuscularly once or twice, 56 days apart. Whole-study findings and limits: Substantial breadth in spike-specific CD8+ and CD4+ T cell responses was reportedly seen after vaccination. Spike-specific TCR breadth ran higher among vaccine recipients than placebo recipients.

Treatment in this sample: roughly 18 received Ad26.COV2.S at low or high dose, single or two shots; about 5 received placebo; per-sample allocation not given. Samples analyzed were those drawn on day 63 after the first vaccine or placebo injection. Its platform was an Ad26 vector, and its expressed antigen was Wuhan-strain SARS-CoV-2 spike. The clonotype was recovered from a person aged 18-60 years who received the Ad26.COV2.S COVID-19 vaccine or a placebo. The chain carries TRBV5-1 and TRBJ2-3; D is uncertain. Sample: peripheral blood, taken in a trial of Ad26.COV2.S vaccine versus placebo. The CDR3 DNA reads TGCGCCAGCAGCTTTCAGACTGTTTCTGGAACAGATACGCAGTATTTT. Its translation is CASSFQTVSGTDTQYF.